Listed here are 2 T cell receptor beta chains from one sample, sequenced in a study of cytomegalovirus exposure and HLA in healthy donors. Profiling relied on immunoSEQ multiplex PCR, and the TCRdb table lists in-frame clones only, not all of them. The profile covers tens of thousands of clones, with roughly 94% appearing a single time and around 2.1% taken by the ten largest. Sequencing was carried out using PBMCs. The origin of the receptors is a woman aged 18 to 35 in good health and CMV-seronegative.

The chain couples TRBV4-1 to TRBJ1-2; D might be TRBD1 (6 bases). Germline-derived CDR1 and CDR2 are MGHRA and YSYEKL. The CDR3 has 13 residues. Trimming took 0 bases from V and 6 from J, leaving 8 bases between them. CDR3 loop: CASSQEAGDGYTF. The CDR3 region has the DNA TGCGCCAGCAGCCAAGAAGCAGGGGATGGCTACACCTTC.

This chain connects TRBV2 to TRBJ2-7; 9 bases agree with TRBD2. CDR3 length: 17 residues. V lost 0 bases and J lost 1; bases outside the gene matches: 7. The germline CDR1 and CDR2 sequences are SNHLY and FYNNEI. CDR3 sequence reads: CASSEALRLAGSYEQYF. For the CDR3, the DNA is TGTGCCAGCAGTGAAGCGCTTAGGCTAGCGGGGTCCTACGAGCAGTACTTC.